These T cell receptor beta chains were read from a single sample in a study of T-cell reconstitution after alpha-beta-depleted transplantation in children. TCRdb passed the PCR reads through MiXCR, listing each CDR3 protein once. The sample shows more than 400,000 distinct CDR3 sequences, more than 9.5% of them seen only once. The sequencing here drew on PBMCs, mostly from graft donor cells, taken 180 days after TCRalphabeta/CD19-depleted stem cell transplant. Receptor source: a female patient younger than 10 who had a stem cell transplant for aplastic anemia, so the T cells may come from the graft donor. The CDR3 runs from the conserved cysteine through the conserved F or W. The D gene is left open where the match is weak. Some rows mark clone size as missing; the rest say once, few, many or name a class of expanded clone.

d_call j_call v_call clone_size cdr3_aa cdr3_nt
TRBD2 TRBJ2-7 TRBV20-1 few CSAGGLADSYEQYF TGCAGTGCTGGGGGACTAGCGGACTCCTACGAGCAGTACTTC
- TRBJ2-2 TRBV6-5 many CASSRTGELFF TGTGCCAGCAGCCGCACCGGGGAGCTGTTTTTT
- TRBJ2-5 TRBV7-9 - CASSPASRGETQYF TGTGCCAGCAGCCCAGCCTCGAGGGGAGAGACCCAGTACTTC
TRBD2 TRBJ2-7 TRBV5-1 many CASSRGILRAGGEYEQYF TGCGCCAGCAGCCGCGGGATTCTTAGAGCGGGAGGGGAATACGAGCAGTACTTC
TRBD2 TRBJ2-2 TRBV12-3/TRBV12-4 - CASSLSAGAETGELFF TGTGCCAGCAGTTTATCTGCGGGAGCGGAAACCGGGGAGCTGTTTTTT
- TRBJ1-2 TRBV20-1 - CSADPRPGAGYGYTF TGCAGTGCTGACCCCAGGCCGGGCGCAGGCTATGGCTACACCTTC
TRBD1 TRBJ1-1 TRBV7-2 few CASSSLGGENTEAFF TGTGCCAGCAGCTCCCTAGGGGGCGAGAACACTGAAGCTTTCTTT
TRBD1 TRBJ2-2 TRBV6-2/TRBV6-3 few CASTEDRANTGELFF TGTGCCAGCACCGAAGACAGGGCGAACACCGGGGAGCTGTTTTTT
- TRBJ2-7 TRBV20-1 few CSATDGTYEQYF TGCAGTGCTACAGACGGCACCTACGAGCAGTACTTC
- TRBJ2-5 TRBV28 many CASSYGAGTVQETQYF TGTGCCAGCAGTTATGGCGCCGGGACCGTCCAAGAGACCCAGTACTTC
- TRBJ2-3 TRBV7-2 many CASSLGPITDTQYF TGTGCCAGCAGCCTGGGACCTATCACAGATACGCAGTATTTT
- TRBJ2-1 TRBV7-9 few CATEVAHNEQFF TGTGCCACTGAGGTGGCCCACAATGAGCAGTTCTTC
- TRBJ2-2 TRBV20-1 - CCARGYGSATGELFF TGCTGTGCTAGAGGTTACGGGAGTGCAACCGGGGAGCTGTTTTTT
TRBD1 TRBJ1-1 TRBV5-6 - CASSVGQVNTEAFF TGTGCCAGCAGCGTGGGACAGGTGAACACTGAAGCTTTCTTT
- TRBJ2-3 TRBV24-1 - CATSEGRDLWGTQYF TGTGCCACCAGTGAGGGCCGGGACTTATGGGGGACGCAGTATTTT
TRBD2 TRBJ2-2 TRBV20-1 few CSAVSLAGAVNTGELFF TGCAGTGCTGTCTCACTAGCGGGGGCCGTGAACACCGGGGAGCTGTTTTTT
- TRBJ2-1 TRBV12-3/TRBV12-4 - CASPSGPYPYNEQFF TGTGCCTCGCCATCCGGGCCTTATCCCTACAATGAGCAGTTCTTC
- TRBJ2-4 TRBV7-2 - CASSLNRPGTSGDIQYF TGTGCCAGCAGCTTAAACCGACCGGGGACCTCAGGGGACATTCAGTACTTC
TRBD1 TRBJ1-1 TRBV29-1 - CSFTLGTGMNTEAFF TGCAGCTTCACCCTTGGGACAGGGATGAACACTGAAGCTTTCTTT
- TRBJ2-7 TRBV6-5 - CASSYGFRLVTYEQYF TGTGCCAGCAGTTATGGTTTCAGACTAGTCACCTACGAGCAGTACTTC
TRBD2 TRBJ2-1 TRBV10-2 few CASSLTSGRAFVNEQFF TGCGCCAGCAGTTTGACTAGCGGGAGGGCCTTTGTCAATGAGCAGTTCTTC
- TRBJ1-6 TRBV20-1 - CSARDVRPRYNSPLHF TGCAGTGCTAGAGATGTGCGACCGAGGTATAATTCACCCCTCCACTTT
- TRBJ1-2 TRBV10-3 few CAILRVENYGYTF TGTGCCATCCTCAGGGTCGAGAACTATGGCTACACCTTC
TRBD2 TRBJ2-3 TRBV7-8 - CASSLGLAGGNLADTQYF TGTGCCAGCAGCCTGGGACTAGCGGGAGGTAACCTAGCAGATACGCAGTATTTT
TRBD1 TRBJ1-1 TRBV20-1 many CSAAGTGDTEAFF TGCAGTGCTGCCGGGACAGGGGACACTGAAGCTTTCTTT
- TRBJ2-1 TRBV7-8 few CASTPPRGIGSYNEQFF TGTGCCAGCACTCCTCCACGGGGGATCGGCTCCTACAATGAGCAGTTCTTC
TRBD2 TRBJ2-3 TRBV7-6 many CASSASGRETDTQYF TGTGCCAGCAGCGCTAGCGGGAGGGAAACAGATACGCAGTATTTT
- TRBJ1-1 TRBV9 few CASSVDGRPTEAFF TGTGCCAGCAGCGTAGACGGTCGTCCCACTGAAGCTTTCTTT
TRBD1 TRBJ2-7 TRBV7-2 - CASSFPRGTGTYEQYF TGTGCCAGCAGCTTTCCCCGCGGGACAGGGACCTACGAGCAGTACTTC
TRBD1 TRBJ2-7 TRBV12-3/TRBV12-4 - CASSQGQSRYEQYF TGTGCCAGCAGCCAGGGACAGAGCAGGTACGAGCAGTACTTC
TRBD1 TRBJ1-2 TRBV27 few CASSPGLTGMGYTF TGTGCCAGCAGTCCCGGACTGACAGGGATGGGCTACACCTTC
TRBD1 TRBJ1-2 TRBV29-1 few CSAKPQGAGGYTF TGCAGCGCCAAACCACAGGGGGCGGGAGGCTACACCTTC
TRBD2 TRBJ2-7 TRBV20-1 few CSAREGGDFYEQYF TGCAGTGCCCGGGAGGGGGGGGATTTCTACGAGCAGTACTTC
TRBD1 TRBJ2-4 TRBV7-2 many CASSSGQLATIQYF TGTGCCAGCAGCTCGGGACAGCTCGCGACCATTCAGTACTTC
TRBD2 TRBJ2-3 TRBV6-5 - CASSYTSGIPPSTDTQYF TGTGCCAGCAGTTACACTAGCGGGATACCACCTAGCACAGATACGCAGTATTTT
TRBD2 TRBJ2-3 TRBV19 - CASTSAGGSTDTQYF TGTGCCAGTACCTCGGCGGGGGGAAGCACAGATACGCAGTATTTT
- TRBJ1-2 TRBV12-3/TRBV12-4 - CASSYGTLGGYTF TGTGCCAGCAGTTATGGGACCCTCGGAGGCTACACCTTC
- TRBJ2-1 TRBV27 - CASSPLGTPPSNEQFF TGTGCCAGCAGCCCCCTGGGGACACCTCCGTCCAATGAGCAGTTCTTC
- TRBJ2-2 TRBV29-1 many CSVPGVNTGELFF TGCAGCGTTCCCGGGGTAAACACCGGGGAGCTGTTTTTT
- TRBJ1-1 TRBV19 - CASSKIPGSRRNRMNTEAFF TGTGCCAGTAGTAAGATACCAGGGTCCCGGAGAAATCGAATGAACACTGAAGCTTTCTTT
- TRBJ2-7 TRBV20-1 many CSANDHQVYEQYF TGCAGTGCTAACGACCACCAGGTCTACGAGCAGTACTTC
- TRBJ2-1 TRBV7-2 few CASSPPSGLLYNEQFF TGTGCCAGCAGCCCACCATCGGGACTCCTGTACAATGAGCAGTTCTTC
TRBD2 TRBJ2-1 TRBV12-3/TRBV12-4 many CASSPPMAGGGEQFF TGTGCCAGCAGTCCCCCGATGGCGGGAGGGGGTGAGCAGTTCTTC
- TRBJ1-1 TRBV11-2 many CASSFYPSQEAFF TGTGCCAGCAGCTTTTATCCGTCGCAAGAAGCTTTCTTT
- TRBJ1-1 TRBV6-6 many CASSLSRNTEAFF TGTGCCAGCAGCCTCTCAAGAAACACTGAAGCTTTCTTT
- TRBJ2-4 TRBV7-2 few CASSRITGLGVKNIQYF TGTGCCAGCAGCCGGATAACAGGCCTCGGGGTCAAAAACATTCAGTACTTC
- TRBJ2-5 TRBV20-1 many CSARSRQETQYF TGCAGTGCTAGGTCCAGGCAAGAGACCCAGTACTTC
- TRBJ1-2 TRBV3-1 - CASSQGIGLYGYTF TGTGCCAGCAGCCAAGGGATCGGCCTTTATGGCTACACCTTC
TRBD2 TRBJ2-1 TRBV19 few CASSMRTSAYSYNEQFF TGTGCCAGTAGTATGCGGACTAGCGCCTACTCCTACAATGAGCAGTTCTTC
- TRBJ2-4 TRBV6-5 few CASSFDRSSAKNIQYF TGTGCCAGCAGTTTTGACAGGTCCTCAGCCAAAAACATTCAGTACTTC
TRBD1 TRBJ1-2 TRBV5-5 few CASSWGQFYGYTF TGTGCCAGCAGCTGGGGACAGTTCTATGGCTACACCTTC
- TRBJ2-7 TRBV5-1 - CASKTGPATSYEQYF TGCGCCAGCAAAACTGGACCGGCCACCTCCTACGAGCAGTACTTC
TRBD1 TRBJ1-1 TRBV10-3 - CAISEKGQGQDTEAFF TGTGCCATCAGTGAGAAGGGACAGGGGCAGGACACTGAAGCTTTCTTT